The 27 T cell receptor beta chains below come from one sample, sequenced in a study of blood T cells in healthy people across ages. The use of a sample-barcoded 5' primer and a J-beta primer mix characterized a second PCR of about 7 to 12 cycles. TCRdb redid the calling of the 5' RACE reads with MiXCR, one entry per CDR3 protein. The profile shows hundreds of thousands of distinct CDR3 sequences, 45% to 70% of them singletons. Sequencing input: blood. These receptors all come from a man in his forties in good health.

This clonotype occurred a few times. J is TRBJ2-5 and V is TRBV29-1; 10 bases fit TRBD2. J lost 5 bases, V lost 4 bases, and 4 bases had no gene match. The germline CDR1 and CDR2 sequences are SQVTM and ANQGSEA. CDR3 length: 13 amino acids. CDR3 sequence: CSVVPSGSETQYF. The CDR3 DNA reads TGCAGCGTTGTCCCTAGCGGGAGTGAGACCCAGTACTTC.

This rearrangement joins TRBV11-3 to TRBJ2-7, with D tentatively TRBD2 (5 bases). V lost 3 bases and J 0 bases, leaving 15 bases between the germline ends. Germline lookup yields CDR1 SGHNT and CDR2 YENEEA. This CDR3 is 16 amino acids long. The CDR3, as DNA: TGTGCCAGCAGCTTCGGGCGGGCTGGGTCCTCCTACGAGCAGTACTTC. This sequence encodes CASSFGRAGSSYEQYF.

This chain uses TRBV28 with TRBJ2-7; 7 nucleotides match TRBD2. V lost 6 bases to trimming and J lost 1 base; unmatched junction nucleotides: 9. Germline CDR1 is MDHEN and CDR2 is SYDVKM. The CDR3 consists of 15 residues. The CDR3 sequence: CASRSERGSSYEQYF. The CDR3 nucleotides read TGTGCCAGCAGAAGCGAGCGGGGTTCGTCCTACGAGCAGTACTTC.

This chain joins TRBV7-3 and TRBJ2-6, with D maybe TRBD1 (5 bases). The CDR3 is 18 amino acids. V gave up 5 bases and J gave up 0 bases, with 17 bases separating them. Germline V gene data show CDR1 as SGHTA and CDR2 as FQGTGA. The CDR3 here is CASSPLETAISGANVLTF. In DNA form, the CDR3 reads TGTGCCAGCAGCCCTTTAGAGACAGCTATCTCTGGGGCCAACGTCCTGACTTTC.

The CDR3 sequence: CASSPGPLAQYEQYF. The CDR3 DNA follows: TGTGCCAGCAGTCCAGGTCCGCTAGCCCAATACGAGCAGTACTTC. The chain employs TRBV6-1 and TRBJ2-5; a weak D match, TRBD2 (5 bases). The DNA end favors TRBJ2-7, so the J call may be wrong. Germline V gene lookup returns CDR1 MNHNS and CDR2 SASEGT. CDR3 length equals 15 residues.

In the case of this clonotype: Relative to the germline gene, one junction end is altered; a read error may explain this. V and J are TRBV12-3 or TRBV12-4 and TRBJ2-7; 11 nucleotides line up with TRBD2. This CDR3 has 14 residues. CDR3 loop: CASSLAGGGYEQYF. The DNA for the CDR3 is TGTGCCAGCAGTCTAGCGGGAGGTGGATACGAGCAGTACTTC.

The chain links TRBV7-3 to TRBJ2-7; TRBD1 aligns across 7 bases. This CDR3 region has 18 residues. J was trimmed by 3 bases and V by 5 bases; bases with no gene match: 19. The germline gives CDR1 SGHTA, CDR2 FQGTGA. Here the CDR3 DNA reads TGTGCCAGCAGCCCGAGCTGGGGACAGCGAAGCTCGGACTACGAGCAGTACTTC. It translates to CASSPSWGQRSSDYEQYF.

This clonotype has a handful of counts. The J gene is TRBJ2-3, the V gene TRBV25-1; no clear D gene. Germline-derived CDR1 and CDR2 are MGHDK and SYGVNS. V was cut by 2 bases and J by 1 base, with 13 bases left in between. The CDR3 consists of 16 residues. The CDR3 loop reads CASSEPGPWGTDTQYF. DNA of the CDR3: TGTGCCAGCAGTGAACCAGGACCCTGGGGCACAGATACGCAGTATTTT.

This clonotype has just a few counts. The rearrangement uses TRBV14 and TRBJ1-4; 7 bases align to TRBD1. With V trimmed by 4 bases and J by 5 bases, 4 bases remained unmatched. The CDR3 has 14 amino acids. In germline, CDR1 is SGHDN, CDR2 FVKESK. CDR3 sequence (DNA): TGTGCCAGCAGCCGGGACAGCGCCAATGAAAAACTGTTTTTT. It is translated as CASSRDSANEKLFF.

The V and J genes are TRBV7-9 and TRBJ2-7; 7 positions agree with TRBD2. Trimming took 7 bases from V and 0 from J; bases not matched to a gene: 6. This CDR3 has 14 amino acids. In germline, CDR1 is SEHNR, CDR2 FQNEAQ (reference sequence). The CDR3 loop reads CASTVGGDSYEQYF. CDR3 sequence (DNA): TGTGCCAGCACCGTTGGGGGGGACTCCTACGAGCAGTACTTC.

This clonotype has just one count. CDR3 in amino acids: CASRQTAETQYF. The DNA of the CDR3 is TGTGCCAGCAGACAGACTGCAGAGACCCAGTACTTC. The chain couples TRBV12-3 or TRBV12-4 to TRBJ2-5; unclear D gene. V was shortened by 6 bases and J by 4 bases, with 9 bases between the two germline ends. CDR3 length: 12 residues.

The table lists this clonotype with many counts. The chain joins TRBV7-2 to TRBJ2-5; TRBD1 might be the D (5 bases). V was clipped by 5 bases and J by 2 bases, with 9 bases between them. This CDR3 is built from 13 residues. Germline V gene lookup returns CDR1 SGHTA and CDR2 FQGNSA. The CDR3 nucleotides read TGTGCCAGCAGCAGAGACAGTCAAGAGACCCAGTACTTC. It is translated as CASSRDSQETQYF. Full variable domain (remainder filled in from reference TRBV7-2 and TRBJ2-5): GAGVSQSPSNKVTEKGKDVELRCDPISGHTALYWYRQSLGQGLEFLIYFQGNSAPDKSGLPSDRFSAERTGGSVSTLTIQRTQQEDSAVYLCASSRDSQETQYFGPGTRLLVL.

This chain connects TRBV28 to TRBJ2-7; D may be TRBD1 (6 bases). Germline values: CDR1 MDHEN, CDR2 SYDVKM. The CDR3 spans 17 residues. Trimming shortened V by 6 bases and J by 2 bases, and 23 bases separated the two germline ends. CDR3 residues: CASRVWFNRDTAYEQYF. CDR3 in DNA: TGTGCCAGCAGAGTTTGGTTTAACCGGGACACTGCCTACGAGCAGTACTTC.

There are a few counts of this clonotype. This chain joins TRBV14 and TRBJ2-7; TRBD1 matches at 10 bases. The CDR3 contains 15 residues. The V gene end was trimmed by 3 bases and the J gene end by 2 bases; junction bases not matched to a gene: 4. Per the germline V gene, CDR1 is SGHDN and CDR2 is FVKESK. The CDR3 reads CASSQGQGTTYEQYF. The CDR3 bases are TGTGCCAGCAGCCAGGGACAGGGGACCACCTACGAGCAGTACTTC. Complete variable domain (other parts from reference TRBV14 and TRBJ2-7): EAGVTQFPSHSVIEKGQTVTLRCDPISGHDNLYWYRRVMGKEIKFLLHFVKESKQDESGMPNNRFLAERTGGTYSTLKVQPAELEDSGVYFCASSQGQGTTYEQYFGPGTRLTVT.

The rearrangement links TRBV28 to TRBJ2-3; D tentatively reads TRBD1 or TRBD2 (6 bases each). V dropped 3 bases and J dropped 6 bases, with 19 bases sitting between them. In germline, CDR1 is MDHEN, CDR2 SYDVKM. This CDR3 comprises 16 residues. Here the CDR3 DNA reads TGTGCCAGCAGTTTGCCGGGGGCAGGGGAAGATGATACGCAGTATTTT. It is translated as CASSLPGAGEDDTQYF.

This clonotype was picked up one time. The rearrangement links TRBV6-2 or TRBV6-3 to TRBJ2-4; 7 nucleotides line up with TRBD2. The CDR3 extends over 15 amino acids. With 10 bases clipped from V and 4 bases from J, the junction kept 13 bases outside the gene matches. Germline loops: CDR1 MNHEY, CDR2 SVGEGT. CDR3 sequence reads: CATRLAAGPKNIQYF. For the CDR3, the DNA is TGTGCCACACGGCTGGCAGCGGGACCTAAAAACATTCAGTACTTC.

CDR3 region: CASSQTGGHYEQYF. CDR3 nucleotides: TGCGCCAGCAGCCAAACGGGGGGGCACTACGAGCAGTACTTC. The chain joins TRBV4-1 to TRBJ2-5; TRBD2 matches 8 bases. The DNA end lines up better with TRBJ2-7; the J call may be wrong. The CDR3 is 14 amino acids. Germline V gene lookup returns CDR1 MGHRA and CDR2 YSYEKL.

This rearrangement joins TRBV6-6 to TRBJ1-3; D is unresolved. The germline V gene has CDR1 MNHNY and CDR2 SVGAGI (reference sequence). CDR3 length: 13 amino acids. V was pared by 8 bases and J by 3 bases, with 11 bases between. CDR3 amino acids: CASGLKGGNTIYF. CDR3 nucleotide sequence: TGTGCCAGCGGCCTTAAAGGTGGAAACACCATATATTTT.

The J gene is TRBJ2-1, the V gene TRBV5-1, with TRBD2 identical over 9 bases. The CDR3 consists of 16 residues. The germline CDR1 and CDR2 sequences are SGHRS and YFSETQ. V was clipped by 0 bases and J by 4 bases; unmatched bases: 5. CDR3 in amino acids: CASSLDASGIYNEQFF. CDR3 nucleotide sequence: TGCGCCAGCAGCTTGGACGCTAGCGGGATTTACAATGAGCAGTTCTTC.

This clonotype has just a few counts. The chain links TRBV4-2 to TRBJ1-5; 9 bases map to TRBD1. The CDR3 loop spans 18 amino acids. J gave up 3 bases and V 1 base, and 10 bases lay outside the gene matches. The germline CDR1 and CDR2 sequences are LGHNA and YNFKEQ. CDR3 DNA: TGTGCCAGCAGCCAAGGGGGACAGGGATCGGCGTTCAATCAGCCCCAGCATTTT. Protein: CASSQGGQGSAFNQPQHF.

DNA for the CDR3: TGTGCCAGCAGCCCGGGACGCGTCTCCTACGAGCAGTACTTC. Translating it yields CASSPGRVSYEQYF. The chain links TRBV6-6 to TRBJ2-5; D is perhaps TRBD1 or TRBD2 (5 bases each). TRBJ2-7 matches the DNA end more closely, so the J call is doubtful. The CDR3 spans 14 residues. Per the germline V gene, CDR1 is MNHNY and CDR2 is SVGAGI (reference sequence).

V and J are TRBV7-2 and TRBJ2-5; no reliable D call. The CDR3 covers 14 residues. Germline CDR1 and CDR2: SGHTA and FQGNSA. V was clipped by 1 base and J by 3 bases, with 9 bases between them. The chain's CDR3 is CASSLESQKETQYF. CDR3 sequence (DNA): TGTGCCAGCAGCTTAGAGAGTCAGAAAGAGACCCAGTACTTC.

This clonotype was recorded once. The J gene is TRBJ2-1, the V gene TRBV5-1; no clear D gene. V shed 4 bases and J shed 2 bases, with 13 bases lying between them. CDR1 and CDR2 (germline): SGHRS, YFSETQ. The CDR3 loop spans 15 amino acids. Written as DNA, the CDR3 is TGCGCCAGCAGCAGAGAGGTGGGGACCTACAATGAGCAGTTCTTC. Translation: CASSREVGTYNEQFF.

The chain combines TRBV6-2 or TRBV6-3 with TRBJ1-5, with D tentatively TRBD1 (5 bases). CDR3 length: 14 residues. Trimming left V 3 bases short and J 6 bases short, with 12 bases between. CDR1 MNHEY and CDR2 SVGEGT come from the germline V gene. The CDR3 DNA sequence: TGTGCCAGCAGTTATGCAGGGAGAAGTCAGCCCCAGCATTTT. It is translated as CASSYAGRSQPQHF.

This CDR3 is CAISESGAGATEAFF. DNA for the CDR3: TGTGCCATCAGTGAGTCCGGGGCGGGTGCCACTGAAGCTTTCTTT. The V and J genes are TRBV10-3 and TRBJ1-1; D might be TRBD1 (5 bases). V dropped 0 bases and J dropped 4 bases, with 12 bases sitting between them. This CDR3 has 15 residues. The germline V gene encodes CDR1 ENHRY and CDR2 SYGVKD.

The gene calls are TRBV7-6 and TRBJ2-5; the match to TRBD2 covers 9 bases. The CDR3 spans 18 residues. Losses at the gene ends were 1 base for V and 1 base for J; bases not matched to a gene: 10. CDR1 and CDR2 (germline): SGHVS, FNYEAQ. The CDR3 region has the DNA TGTGCCAGCAGCTTAGTTCCTAGGACTAGCGCGCTCCAAGAGACCCAGTACTTC. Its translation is CASSLVPRTSALQETQYF.

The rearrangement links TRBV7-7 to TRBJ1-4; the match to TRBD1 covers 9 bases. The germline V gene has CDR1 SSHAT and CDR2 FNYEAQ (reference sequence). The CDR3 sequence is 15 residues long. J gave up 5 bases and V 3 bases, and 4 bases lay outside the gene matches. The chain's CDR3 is CASSFRTGVNEKLFF. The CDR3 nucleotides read TGTGCCAGCAGCTTTAGGACAGGGGTCAATGAAAAACTGTTTTTT.